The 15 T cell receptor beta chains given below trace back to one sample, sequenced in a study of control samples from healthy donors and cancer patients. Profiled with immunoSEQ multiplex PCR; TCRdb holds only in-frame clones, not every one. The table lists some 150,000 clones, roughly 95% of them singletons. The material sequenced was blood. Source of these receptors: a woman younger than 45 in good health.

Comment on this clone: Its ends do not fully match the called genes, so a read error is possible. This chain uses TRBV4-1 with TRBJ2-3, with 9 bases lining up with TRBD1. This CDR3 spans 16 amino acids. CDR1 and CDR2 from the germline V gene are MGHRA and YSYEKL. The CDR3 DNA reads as TGCGCCAGCAGCCAAGGGGACAGGGTGGGGGAGGATATGCAGTATTTT. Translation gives CASSQGDRVGEDMQYF.

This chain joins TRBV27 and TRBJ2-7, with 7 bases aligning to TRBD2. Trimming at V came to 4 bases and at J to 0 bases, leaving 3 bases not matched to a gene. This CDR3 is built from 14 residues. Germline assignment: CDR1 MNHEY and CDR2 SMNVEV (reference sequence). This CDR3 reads CASSSLANSYEQYF. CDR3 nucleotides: TGTGCCAGCAGTTCACTAGCGAACTCCTACGAGCAGTACTTC.

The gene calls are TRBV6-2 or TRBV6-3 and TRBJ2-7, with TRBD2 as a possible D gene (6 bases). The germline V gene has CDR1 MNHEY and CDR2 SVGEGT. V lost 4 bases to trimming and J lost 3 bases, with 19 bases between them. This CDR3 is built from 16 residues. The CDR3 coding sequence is TGTGCCAGCAGTTCGGGTATCCGGGACTCGTACTACGAGCAGTACTTC. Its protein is CASSSGIRDSYYEQYF.

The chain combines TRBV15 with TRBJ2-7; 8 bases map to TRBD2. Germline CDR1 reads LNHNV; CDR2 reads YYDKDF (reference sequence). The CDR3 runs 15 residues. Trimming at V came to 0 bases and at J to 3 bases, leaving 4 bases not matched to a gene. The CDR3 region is CATSRDRGGSYEQYF. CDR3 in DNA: TGTGCCACCAGCAGAGATCGGGGGGGTAGCTACGAGCAGTACTTC.

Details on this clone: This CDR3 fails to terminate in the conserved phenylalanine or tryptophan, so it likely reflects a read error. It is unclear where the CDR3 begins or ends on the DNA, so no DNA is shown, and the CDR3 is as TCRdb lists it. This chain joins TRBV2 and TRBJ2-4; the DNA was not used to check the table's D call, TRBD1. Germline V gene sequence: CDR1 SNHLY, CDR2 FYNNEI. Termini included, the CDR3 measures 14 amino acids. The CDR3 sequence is CASSEVFRPGTALL.

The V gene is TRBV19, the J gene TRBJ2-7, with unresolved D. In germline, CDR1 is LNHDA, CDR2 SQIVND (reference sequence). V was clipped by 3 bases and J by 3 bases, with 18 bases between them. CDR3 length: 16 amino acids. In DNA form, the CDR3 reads TGTGCCAGTAGTATCCTACTCCCGGTGAGAATCTACGAGCAGTACTTC. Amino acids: CASSILLPVRIYEQYF.

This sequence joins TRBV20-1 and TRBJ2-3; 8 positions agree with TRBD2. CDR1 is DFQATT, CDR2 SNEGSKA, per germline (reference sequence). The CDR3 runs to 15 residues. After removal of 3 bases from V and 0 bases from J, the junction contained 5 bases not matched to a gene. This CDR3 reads CSASSGRASTDTQYF. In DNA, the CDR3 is TGCAGTGCTAGTTCCGGGAGGGCCAGCACAGATACGCAGTATTTT.

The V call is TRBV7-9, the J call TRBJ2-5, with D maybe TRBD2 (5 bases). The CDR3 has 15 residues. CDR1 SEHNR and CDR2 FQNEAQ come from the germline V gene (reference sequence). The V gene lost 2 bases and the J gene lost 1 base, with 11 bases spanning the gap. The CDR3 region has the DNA TGTGCCAGCAGCTTACTAGCTTCTATCCAAGAGACCCAGTACTTC. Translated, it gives CASSLLASIQETQYF.

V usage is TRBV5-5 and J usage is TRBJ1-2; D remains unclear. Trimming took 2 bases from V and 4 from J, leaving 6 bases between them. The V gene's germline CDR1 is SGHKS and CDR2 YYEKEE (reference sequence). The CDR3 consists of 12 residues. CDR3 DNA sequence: TGTGCCAGCAGCTTTGAAGTCTATGGCTACACCTTC. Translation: CASSFEVYGYTF.

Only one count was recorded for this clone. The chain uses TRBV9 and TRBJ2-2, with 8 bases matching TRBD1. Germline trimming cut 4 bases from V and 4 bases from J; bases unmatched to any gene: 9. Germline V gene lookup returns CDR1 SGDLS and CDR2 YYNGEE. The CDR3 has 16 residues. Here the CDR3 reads CASSLRTGLTTGELFF. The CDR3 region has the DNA TGTGCCAGCAGCCTACGGACAGGGCTGACCACCGGGGAGCTGTTTTTT.

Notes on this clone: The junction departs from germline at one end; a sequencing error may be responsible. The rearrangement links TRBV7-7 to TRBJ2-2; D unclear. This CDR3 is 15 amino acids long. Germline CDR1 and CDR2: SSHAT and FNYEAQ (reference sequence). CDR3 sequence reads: CASSLYSKNTGELFF. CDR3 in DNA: TGTGCTAGCAGCTTATACAGCAAGAACACCGGGGAGCTGTTTTTT.

CDR3 sequence: CTSGGGDTQYF. The CDR3 DNA reads TGCACCAGCGGGGGGGGAGATACGCAGTATTTT. The V and J genes are TRBV20-1 and TRBJ2-3, with 10 bases lining up with TRBD2. This CDR3 has 11 residues. Germline-derived CDR1 and CDR2 are DFQATT and SNEGSKA (reference sequence).

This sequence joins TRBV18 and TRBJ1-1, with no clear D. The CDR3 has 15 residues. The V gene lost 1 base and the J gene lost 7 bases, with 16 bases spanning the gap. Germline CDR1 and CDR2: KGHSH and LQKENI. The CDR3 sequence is CASSPLAQPRIEAFF. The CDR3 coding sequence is TGTGCCAGCTCACCACTGGCCCAGCCGAGGATTGAAGCTTTCTTT.

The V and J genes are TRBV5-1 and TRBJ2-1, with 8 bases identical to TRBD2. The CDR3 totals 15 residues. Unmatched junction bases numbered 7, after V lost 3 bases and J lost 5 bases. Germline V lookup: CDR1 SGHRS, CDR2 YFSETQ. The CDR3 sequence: CASSSHREGHNEQFF. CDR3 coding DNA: TGCGCCAGCAGCTCCCACCGGGAGGGCCACAATGAGCAGTTCTTC.

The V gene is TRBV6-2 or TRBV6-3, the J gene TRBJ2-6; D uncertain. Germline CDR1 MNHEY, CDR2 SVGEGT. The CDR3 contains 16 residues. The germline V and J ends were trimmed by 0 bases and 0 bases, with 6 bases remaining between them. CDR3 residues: CASSYSILSGANVLTF. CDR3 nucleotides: TGTGCCAGCAGTTACTCGATCCTCTCTGGGGCCAACGTCCTGACTTTC.